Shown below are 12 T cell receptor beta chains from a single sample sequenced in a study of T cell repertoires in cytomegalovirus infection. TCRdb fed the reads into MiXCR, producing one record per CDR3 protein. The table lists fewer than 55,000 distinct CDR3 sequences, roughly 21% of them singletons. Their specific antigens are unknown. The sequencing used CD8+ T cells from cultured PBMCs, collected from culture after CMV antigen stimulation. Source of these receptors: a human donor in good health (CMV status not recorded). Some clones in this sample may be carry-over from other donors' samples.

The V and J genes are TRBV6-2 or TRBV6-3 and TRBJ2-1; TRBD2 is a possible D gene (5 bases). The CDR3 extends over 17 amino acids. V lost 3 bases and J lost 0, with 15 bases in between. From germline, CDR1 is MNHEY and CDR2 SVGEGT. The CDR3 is CASSYWAGPSSYNEQFF. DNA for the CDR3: TGTGCCAGCAGTTATTGGGCGGGCCCGAGCTCCTACAATGAGCAGTTCTTC.

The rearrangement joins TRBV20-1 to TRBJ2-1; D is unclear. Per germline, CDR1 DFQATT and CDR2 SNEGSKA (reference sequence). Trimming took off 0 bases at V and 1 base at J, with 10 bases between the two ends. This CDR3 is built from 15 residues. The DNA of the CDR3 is TGCAGTGCTAGAGATCGCGACACTTCCTACAATGAGCAGTTCTTC. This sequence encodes CSARDRDTSYNEQFF.

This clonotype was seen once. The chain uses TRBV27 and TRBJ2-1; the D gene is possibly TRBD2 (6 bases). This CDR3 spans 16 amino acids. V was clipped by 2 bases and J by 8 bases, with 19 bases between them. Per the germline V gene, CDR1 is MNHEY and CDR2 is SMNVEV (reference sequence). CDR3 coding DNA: TGTGCCAGCAGTTTAGGGAGGACTGGGGGTTTGGATGAGCAGTTCTTC. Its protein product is CASSLGRTGGLDEQFF.

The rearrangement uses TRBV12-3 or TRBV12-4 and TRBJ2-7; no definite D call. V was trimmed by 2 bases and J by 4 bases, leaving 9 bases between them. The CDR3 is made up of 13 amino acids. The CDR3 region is CASSLNRPYEQYF. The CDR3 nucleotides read TGTGCCAGCAGTTTAAACAGACCTTACGAGCAGTACTTC.

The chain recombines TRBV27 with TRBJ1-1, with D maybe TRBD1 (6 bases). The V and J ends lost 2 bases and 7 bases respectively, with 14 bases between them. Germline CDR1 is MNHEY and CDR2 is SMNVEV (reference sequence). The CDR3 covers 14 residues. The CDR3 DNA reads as TGTGCCAGCAGTTTAAGGGGGGGGTTAGGTGAAGCTTTCTTT. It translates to CASSLRGGLGEAFF.

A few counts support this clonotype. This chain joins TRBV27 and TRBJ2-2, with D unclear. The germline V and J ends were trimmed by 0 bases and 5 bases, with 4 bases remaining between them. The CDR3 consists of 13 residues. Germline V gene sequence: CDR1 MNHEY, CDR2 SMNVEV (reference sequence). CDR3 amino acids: CASSLSRTGELFF. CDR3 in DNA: TGTGCCAGCAGTTTATCGCGGACCGGGGAGCTGTTTTTT.

The CDR3 reads CASSLGPGHWGTDRNTGELFF. The DNA for the CDR3 is TGTGCCAGCAGTTTAGGTCCGGGACACTGGGGAACTGATAGGAACACCGGGGAGCTGTTTTTT. The chain combines TRBV12-3 or TRBV12-4 with TRBJ2-2; perhaps TRBD1 as D (6 bases). The germline V and J ends were trimmed by 1 base and 1 base, with 25 bases remaining between them. There are 21 residues in the CDR3.

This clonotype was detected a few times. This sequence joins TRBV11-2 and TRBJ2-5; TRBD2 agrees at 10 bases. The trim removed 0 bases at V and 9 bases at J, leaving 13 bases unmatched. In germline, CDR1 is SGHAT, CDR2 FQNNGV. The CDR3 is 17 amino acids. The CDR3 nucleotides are TGTGCCAGCAGCTTAGATGACCTAGCGGGGGTAATGTGGGCCCAGTACTTC. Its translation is CASSLDDLAGVMWAQYF.

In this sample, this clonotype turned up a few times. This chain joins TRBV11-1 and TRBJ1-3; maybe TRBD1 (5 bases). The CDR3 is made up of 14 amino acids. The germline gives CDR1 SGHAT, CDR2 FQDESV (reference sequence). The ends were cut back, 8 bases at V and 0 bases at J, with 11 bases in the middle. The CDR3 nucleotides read TGTGCCAGCGGTCGACAGAGCTCTGGAAACACCATATATTTT. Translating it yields CASGRQSSGNTIYF.

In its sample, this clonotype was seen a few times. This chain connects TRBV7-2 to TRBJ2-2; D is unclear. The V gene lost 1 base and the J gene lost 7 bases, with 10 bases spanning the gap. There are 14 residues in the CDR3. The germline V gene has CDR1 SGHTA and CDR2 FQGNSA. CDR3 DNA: TGTGCCAGCAGCTTAGGGTTCGCGAACGGGGAGCTGTTTTTT. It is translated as CASSLGFANGELFF.

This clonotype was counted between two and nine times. CDR3 in amino acids: CASSLVATGGSGEQYF. The CDR3 DNA sequence: TGTGCCAGCAGCTTAGTGGCGACAGGGGGTTCGGGCGAGCAGTACTTC. The chain links TRBV7-9 to TRBJ2-7; 9 bases are shared with TRBD1. The CDR3 is 16 residues long. Looked up from germline, CDR1 is SEHNR and CDR2 is FQNEAQ (reference sequence). V lost 1 base to trimming and J lost 6 bases; unmatched junction nucleotides: 10. Based on the CDR3 plus reference TRBV7-9 and TRBJ2-7, the full variable domain is DTGVSQNPRHKITKRGQNVTFRCDPISEHNRLYWYRQTLGQGPEFLTYFQNEAQLEKSRLLSDRFSAERPKGSFSTLEIQRTEQGDSAMYLCASSLVATGGSGEQYFGPGTRLTVT.

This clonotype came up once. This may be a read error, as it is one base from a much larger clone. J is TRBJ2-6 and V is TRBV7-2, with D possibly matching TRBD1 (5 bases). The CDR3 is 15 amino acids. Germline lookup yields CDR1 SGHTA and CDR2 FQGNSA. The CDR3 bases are TGTGCCAGCAGCTTAGCGAGTTCTGGGGCCAACGGCCTGACTTTC. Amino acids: CASSLASSGANGLTF.